The 25 T cell receptor beta chains in this list originate from one sample, sequenced in a study of blood T cell repertoires in COVID-19. Profiled with immunoSEQ multiplex PCR; TCRdb holds only in-frame clones, not every one. The table shows around 130,000 clones, with 84% occurring only once. Sample: peripheral blood. These receptors were collected from a young man with COVID-19, enrolled during active disease.

This clone showed up many times. This chain uses TRBV28 with TRBJ1-4; the D gene is possibly TRBD1 (6 bases). This CDR3 is built from 14 residues. The germline gives CDR1 MDHEN, CDR2 SYDVKM. Trimming cost V 3 bases and J 8 bases, with 13 bases left between them. CDR3: CASSFPQGREKLFF. CDR3 nucleotide sequence: TGTGCCAGCAGTTTCCCACAGGGAAGGGAAAAACTGTTTTTT.

J is TRBJ2-7 and V is TRBV5-8; 10 positions agree with TRBD1. The CDR3 spans 15 residues. Germline V gives CDR1 SGHTS, CDR2 YDEGEE. V was clipped by 2 bases and J by 4 bases; unmatched bases: 6. CDR3 protein: CASSFQGGQGYEQYF. In nucleotides, the CDR3 is TGTGCCAGCAGCTTCCAGGGGGGACAGGGGTACGAGCAGTACTTC.

The rearrangement links TRBV2 to TRBJ1-5; D gene uncertain. V lost 10 bases to trimming and J lost 3 bases, with 13 bases between them. This CDR3 comprises 13 residues. Germline lookup yields CDR1 SNHLY and CDR2 FYNNEI. The CDR3 protein is CATSGEINQPQHF. The CDR3 nucleotides read TGTGCCACGTCGGGTGAGATCAATCAGCCCCAGCATTTT.

This clone turned up a few times. The rearrangement links TRBV7-3 to TRBJ2-1; 8 bases line up with TRBD1. V dropped 4 bases and J dropped 4; count of bases not matched to a gene: 6. Germline V CDR1 and CDR2: SGHTA, FQGTGA. The CDR3 extends over 15 amino acids. CDR3 amino acids: CASSSPGQAYNEQFF. CDR3 coding DNA: TGTGCCAGCAGCTCGCCGGGACAGGCTTACAATGAGCAGTTCTTC.

This rearrangement joins TRBV10-1 to TRBJ1-1, with no clear D. This CDR3 has 13 amino acids. With 6 bases removed from V and 0 bases from J, the gap between germline ends came to 8 bases. Germline-derived CDR1 and CDR2 are WNHNN and SYGVQD (reference sequence). CDR3 region: CASSLDLNTEAFF. The CDR3 nucleotides read TGCGCCAGCAGCCTAGACCTGAACACTGAAGCTTTCTTT.

V usage is TRBV10-3 and J usage is TRBJ2-1; D perhaps matches TRBD1 (6 bases). CDR1 is ENHRY and CDR2 is SYGVKD in the germline V gene. The CDR3 covers 14 residues. V was pared by 3 bases and J by 7 bases, with 13 bases between. The CDR3 sequence is CAISDRTERNEQFF. The CDR3 DNA reads as TGTGCCATCAGTGATAGGACAGAACGGAATGAGCAGTTCTTC.

This chain uses TRBV9 with TRBJ1-4; 9 positions match TRBD1. Germline CDR1 reads SGDLS; CDR2 reads YYNGEE. CDR3 length equals 13 residues. J lost 11 bases, V lost 4 bases, and 6 bases had no gene match. The CDR3 reads CASSSQGQGKLFF. The CDR3 coding sequence is TGTGCCAGCAGCTCCCAGGGACAGGGTAAACTGTTTTTT.

This clone was recorded once. The CDR3 reads CSVPGQDSYNEQFF. The CDR3 nucleotides read TGCAGCGTACCTGGGCAGGATTCGTACAATGAGCAGTTCTTC. J is TRBJ2-1 and V is TRBV29-1; D is unresolved. V lost 6 bases, J lost 4 bases, and 16 bases lay in between. The CDR3 covers 14 residues. The germline CDR1 and CDR2 sequences are SQVTM and ANQGSEA.

The genes are TRBV24-1 and TRBJ2-3, with D unclear. This CDR3 comprises 15 residues. Trimming took off 5 bases at V and 0 bases at J, with 11 bases between the two ends. The germline V gene has CDR1 KGHDR and CDR2 SFDVKD. The CDR3 DNA reads TGTGCCACCAGTGGCACTAAACCTAGCACAGATACGCAGTATTTT. Its translation: CATSGTKPSTDTQYF.

The DNA of the CDR3 is TGTGCCAGCAGTTCGCGACAGGGCAATCAGCCCCAGCATTTT. It encodes CASSSRQGNQPQHF. The chain is built from TRBV6-5 and TRBJ1-5; maybe TRBD1 (6 bases). Trimming left V 4 bases short and J 2 bases short, with 9 bases between. There are 14 residues in the CDR3. Germline V gene lookup returns CDR1 MNHEY and CDR2 SVGAGI.

This chain connects TRBV28 to TRBJ2-2; 13 positions match TRBD2. From germline, CDR1 is MDHEN and CDR2 SYDVKM. The CDR3 runs to 17 residues. Losses at the gene ends were 5 bases for V and 4 bases for J; bases not matched to a gene: 7. CDR3 in amino acids: CASSPPGLAGFTGELFF. The CDR3 DNA reads TGTGCCAGCAGTCCTCCGGGACTAGCGGGATTCACCGGGGAGCTGTTTTTT.

The gene calls are TRBV9 and TRBJ1-6; D may be TRBD1 (5 bases). The CDR3 has 12 amino acids. CDR1 is SGDLS, CDR2 YYNGEE, per germline. V was cut by 0 bases and J by 15 bases, with 10 bases left in between. The CDR3 loop reads CASSVGQGDLHF. The CDR3 DNA follows: TGTGCCAGCAGCGTAGGTCAAGGGGACCTCCACTTT.

This clone was detected only a few times. The chain joins TRBV5-4 to TRBJ2-5, with 9 bases identical to TRBD1. Trimming at V came to 4 bases and at J to 4 bases, leaving 5 bases not matched to a gene. This CDR3 has 14 residues. The germline CDR1 and CDR2 sequences are SGHNT and YYREEE (reference sequence). The CDR3 sequence is CASSGGQGRETQYF. In DNA form, the CDR3 reads TGTGCCAGCAGCGGGGGACAGGGACGAGAGACCCAGTACTTC.

V and J are TRBV12-3 or TRBV12-4 and TRBJ1-6; D not certain. This CDR3 spans 13 amino acids. V was pared by 6 bases and J by 9 bases, with 12 bases between. The CDR3 nucleotides are TGTGCCAGCAGCCTATCCCACGGTTCACCCCTCCACTTT. This encodes CASSLSHGSPLHF.

This sequence joins TRBV2 and TRBJ1-6, with 8 bases identical to TRBD1. The CDR3 has 14 residues. Trimming removed 11 bases from V and 7 bases from J; junction bases left unmatched: 10. Germline V CDR1 and CDR2: SNHLY, FYNNEI. The CDR3 DNA sequence: TGTGCCGGAAACGGACAGGGAGGAAATTCACCCCTCCACTTT. It yields the protein CAGNGQGGNSPLHF.

This clone has just a few counts. This chain uses TRBV28 with TRBJ2-1; 8 positions match TRBD2. This CDR3 contains 18 residues. V lost 6 bases to trimming and J lost 8 bases; unmatched junction nucleotides: 21. CDR1 is MDHEN and CDR2 is SYDVKM in the germline V gene. This CDR3 reads CASSLGTRRVRVFDEQFF. The CDR3 region has the DNA TGTGCCAGCAGCCTTGGGACTAGAAGGGTTAGAGTCTTCGATGAGCAGTTCTTC.

For the CDR3, the DNA is TGTGCCAGCACCGCACGGGATGGCACTGAAGCTTTCTTT. It yields the protein CASTARDGTEAFF. The chain carries TRBV5-6 and TRBJ1-1; D remains ambiguous. CDR1 and CDR2 (germline): SGHDT, YYEEEE. This CDR3 comprises 13 residues. With 6 bases removed from V and 4 bases from J, the gap between germline ends came to 13 bases.

This clone occurred a few times. V usage is TRBV19 and J usage is TRBJ1-1; TRBD1 might be the D (5 bases). V was pared by 7 bases and J by 7 bases, with 16 bases between. The CDR3 sequence is 13 residues long. CDR1 LNHDA and CDR2 SQIVND come from the germline V gene (reference sequence). CDR3 sequence (DNA): TGTGCCAGTACTTATGGGGACGGGGGTGAAGCTTTCTTT. Amino acids: CASTYGDGGEAFF.

This chain's CDR3 is CASSFNGYNSPLHF. The CDR3 DNA sequence: TGTGCCAGCAGTTTTAACGGGTATAATTCACCCCTCCACTTT. This chain uses TRBV27 with TRBJ1-6; D is uncertain. Trimming removed 3 bases at V and 4 bases at J, with 7 bases between. Germline V gene data show CDR1 as MNHEY and CDR2 as SMNVEV (reference sequence). The CDR3 has 14 residues.

V and J are TRBV28 and TRBJ2-4; no definite D call. Deletions cut 3 bases from V and 0 bases from J, with 15 bases between. This CDR3 comprises 17 residues. Germline loops: CDR1 MDHEN, CDR2 SYDVKM. The CDR3 DNA follows: TGTGCCAGCAGTTTGGGCTTTCTGATAGGAGCCAAAAACATTCAGTACTTC. Its protein product is CASSLGFLIGAKNIQYF.

The CDR3 sequence: CASNRPGTGGSMSKNIQYF. For the CDR3, the DNA is TGTGCCAGCAATCGACCCGGGACAGGAGGTAGCATGTCCAAAAACATTCAGTACTTC. The chain has TRBV28 and TRBJ2-4; 8 nucleotides match TRBD1. This CDR3 contains 19 residues. Germline V gives CDR1 MDHEN, CDR2 SYDVKM. With 7 bases clipped from V and 2 bases from J, the junction kept 19 bases outside the gene matches.

This sequence joins TRBV5-1 and TRBJ1-2; 8 bases fit TRBD1. Trimming at V came to 4 bases and at J to 4 bases, leaving 9 bases not matched to a gene. Germline V lookup: CDR1 SGHRS, CDR2 YFSETQ. This CDR3 contains 15 residues. CDR3 nucleotide sequence: TGCGCCAGCAGCCTAGGGACAGGCCTTACCTATGGCTACACCTTC. It codes for CASSLGTGLTYGYTF. The full variable domain, in which reference TRBV5-1 and TRBJ1-2 provide the parts outside the CDR3, is KAGVTQTPRYLIKTRGQQVTLSCSPISGHRSVSWYQQTPGQGLQFLFEYFSETQRNKGNFPGRFSGRQFSNSRSEMNVSTLELGDSALYLCASSLGTGLTYGYTFGSGTRLTVV.

By proportion, this clone is medium-sized (0.01 to 0.1%). V and J are TRBV19 and TRBJ2-5, with 15 bases fitting TRBD2. CDR1 and CDR2 from the germline V gene are LNHDA and SQIVND (reference sequence). The length of the CDR3 is 15 residues. Unmatched junction bases numbered 2, after V lost 5 bases and J lost 4 bases. CDR3 in amino acids: CASSGLAGGPETQYF. The CDR3 nucleotides are TGTGCCAGTAGTGGACTAGCGGGAGGGCCAGAGACCCAGTACTTC.

The V gene is TRBV19, the J gene TRBJ2-7; 7 nucleotides agree with TRBD1. The trim removed 6 bases at V and 2 bases at J, leaving 7 bases unmatched. This CDR3 has 14 residues. Looked up from germline, CDR1 is LNHDA and CDR2 is SQIVND (reference sequence). The CDR3 reads CASRADDRAYEQYF. CDR3 DNA: TGTGCCAGTAGGGCCGACGACAGGGCCTACGAGCAGTACTTC.

A few counts support this clone. This sequence joins TRBV12-3 or TRBV12-4 and TRBJ2-5; 7 positions match TRBD1. The V gene end was trimmed by 6 bases and the J gene end by 5 bases; junction bases not matched to a gene: 6. There are 13 residues in the CDR3. For the CDR3, the DNA is TGTGCCAGCAGAGCCGACAGGGCGGAGACCCAGTACTTC. Amino acid sequence: CASRADRAETQYF.